This is a list of T cell receptor beta chains from one sample in a study of shared clonotypes between healthy human individuals. Generated by immunoSEQ multiplex PCR, the TCRdb table keeps only in-frame clones and is missing some. The sample includes approximately 470,000 clones, 60% to 80% seen only once; the top ten take around 12%. Sequenced sample: PBMCs. These receptor sequences come from a woman between 35 and 50 years old in good health. Some clones in this sample may be carry-over from other donors' samples. The CDR3 runs from the conserved cysteine through the conserved F or W. A D gene is named only where the DNA matches it firmly. Where a row states a size, it is once, few, many or the class of an expanded clone; other rows omit it.

V gene,J gene,clone size,D gene,CDR3 DNA,CDR3 protein
TRBV28,TRBJ1-5,.,.,TGTGCCAGCAGTTTAAGAAGAGGGTATTACCGGCCCCAGCATTTT,CASSLRRGYYRPQHF
TRBV19,TRBJ1-1,.,TRBD1,TGTGCCAGTAGGAAAGCAGGGGGAAGGTTGGACACTGAAGCTTTCTTT,CASRKAGGRLDTEAFF
TRBV18,TRBJ2-3,.,.,TGTGCCAGCTCACCTCAAGGACACACAGATACGCAGTATTTT,CASSPQGHTDTQYF
TRBV4-3,TRBJ1-2,.,.,TGCGCCAGCAGCCAAGACGCAGCGGGCTATGGCTACACCTTC,CASSQDAAGYGYTF
TRBV18,TRBJ2-7,.,.,TGTGCCAGCTCAAAAGGGAGCCACTACGAGCAGTACTTC,CASSKGSHYEQYF
TRBV5-6,TRBJ1-4,many,.,TGTGCCAGCAGTTCTGGGACACCAACTAATGAAAAACTGTTTTTT,CASSSGTPTNEKLFF
TRBV9,TRBJ2-7,.,TRBD2,TGTGCCAGCAGCGAGCTAGCGGGACACTACTACGAGCAGTACTTC,CASSELAGHYYEQYF
TRBV9,TRBJ1-3,few,.,TGTGCCAGCAGCCCGCGTCTCAGGGGCTCTGGAAACACCATATATTTT,CASSPRLRGSGNTIYF
TRBV7-9,TRBJ2-5,.,.,TGTGCCAGCAGCTTAGGCTCTAGCATAGAAGAGACCCAGTACTTC,CASSLGSSIEETQYF
TRBV28,TRBJ2-3,once,.,TGTGCCAGCAGTTTAGGGGGCGGAACGGGATTCACAGATACGCAGTATTTT,CASSLGGGTGFTDTQYF
TRBV11-2,TRBJ2-7,.,.,TGTGCCAGCAGCTTATCGCTAGTTCCCCTCTACGAGCAGTACTTC,CASSLSLVPLYEQYF
TRBV5-5,TRBJ2-7,.,.,TGTGCCAGCAGCCAGTTTAGGTCGGAGGAGCAGTACTTC,CASSQFRSEEQYF
TRBV10-3,TRBJ2-1,.,TRBD2,TGTGCCATCAGTGAGAGCCGACTAGCGGGAGGGAATTCCGAGGTTTACAATGAGCAGTTCTTC,CAISESRLAGGNSEVYNEQFF
TRBV11-2,TRBJ2-5,.,TRBD1,TGTGCCAGCAGCTTAGATTTCAAGGACAGGGGGAGTTGGGAGACCCAGTACTTC,CASSLDFKDRGSWETQYF
TRBV28,TRBJ1-2,.,.,TGTGCCAGCAGTTTGGAGGGGGTCACTAACTATGGCTACACCTTC,CASSLEGVTNYGYTF
TRBV15,TRBJ2-1,.,TRBD2,TGTGCCACCAGCAGAGCGGGACTAGCGGGAGTCTATGAGCAGTTCTTC,CATSRAGLAGVYEQFF
TRBV5-8,TRBJ2-5,.,.,TGTGCCAGCACGCAGGGACTCCAGTACCAAGAGACCCAGTACTTC,CASTQGLQYQETQYF
TRBV5-1,TRBJ2-7,.,TRBD2,TGCGCCAGTCAATCGGGACTAGCGGGAATTCACGAGCAGTACTTC,CASQSGLAGIHEQYF
TRBV28,TRBJ1-1,few,.,TGTGCCAGCAGTTTATCAGGAGTCTTCGGGAACACTGAAGCTTTCTTT,CASSLSGVFGNTEAFF
TRBV7-3,TRBJ2-7,.,.,TGTGCCAGCAGCTTATACGAGGGACTGCAATACGAGCAGTACTTC,CASSLYEGLQYEQYF
TRBV6-6,TRBJ2-1,.,.,TGTGCCAGCAGCATTGTTGATGAGCAGTTCTTC,CASSIVDEQFF
TRBV5-1,TRBJ1-2,.,.,TGCGCCAGCGCACCCCTGGGGGGGCAGCTCTATGGCTACACCTTC,CASAPLGGQLYGYTF
TRBV7-9,TRBJ2-4,few,TRBD2,TGTGCCAGCAGCGGACTAGCGGGGGGGATTCAGTACTTC,CASSGLAGGIQYF
TRBV5-1,TRBJ2-7,.,TRBD2,TGCGCCAGCGGCTTGGCTATCGCGACTAGCGTTAGTTACGAGCAGTACTTC,CASGLAIATSVSYEQYF
TRBV6-1,TRBJ1-2,.,.,TGTGCCAGCAGTGAAGTCGACTATGGCTACACCTTC,CASSEVDYGYTF
TRBV5-1,TRBJ1-6,.,.,TGCGCCAGCAGCTTGGCGGCAGCCATTTCCTCACCCCTCCACTTT,CASSLAAAISSPLHF
TRBV11-3,TRBJ2-1,.,.,TGTGCCAGCAGCCAAGATCAAGGGGGGCACAATGAGCAGTTCTTC,CASSQDQGGHNEQFF
TRBV5-4,TRBJ1-2,.,.,TGTGCCAGCAGCTTGTTCACAGCCAACTATGGCTACACCTTC,CASSLFTANYGYTF
TRBV15,TRBJ1-5,many,.,TGTGCCACCAGCAGAGATCGAAGAGGAGCAGGGGAGGGAAATAGCAATCAGCCCCAGCATTTT,CATSRDRRGAGEGNSNQPQHF
TRBV9,TRBJ2-7,many,TRBD1,TGTGCCAGCAGCTTAGCGGTGAGAACAGGGGGACTGGGGTCCTACGAGCAGTACTTC,CASSLAVRTGGLGSYEQYF
TRBV28,TRBJ2-7,.,TRBD2,TGTGCCAGCAGTTCTAGGAGGACTAGCGGGGTCTCCTACGAGCAGTACTTC,CASSSRRTSGVSYEQYF
TRBV28,TRBJ2-7,.,.,TGTGCCAGCAGTTTATCGGCTGGGGTCGCCGCGGGTTACGAGCAGTACTTC,CASSLSAGVAAGYEQYF
TRBV6-6,TRBJ2-5,.,.,TGTGCCAGCAGCCCGAGGTTGGCGGAGACCCAGTACTTC,CASSPRLAETQYF
TRBV5-1,TRBJ2-7,.,.,TGCGCCAGCAGCTTATGGGAACGGGGGGAGCAGTACTTC,CASSLWERGEQYF
TRBV5-8,TRBJ2-1,once,.,TGTGCCAGCAGTACCGCCGGGACCTACTCTAATGAGCAGTTCTTC,CASSTAGTYSNEQFF
TRBV27,TRBJ2-7,.,.,TGTGCCAGCAGTCCCGGACGGGGCTCCTACGAGCAGTACTTC,CASSPGRGSYEQYF
TRBV7-9,TRBJ1-2,.,.,TGTGCCAGCAGCTTAGAGACACCTTACGGCTACACCTTC,CASSLETPYGYTF
TRBV5-8,TRBJ1-1,.,.,TGTGCCACCCAGATGGGGGTGAGGAACACTGAAGCTTTCTTT,CATQMGVRNTEAFF
TRBV6-5,TRBJ1-2,.,TRBD1,TGTGCCAGCAGTGCACAGGGGGCAGGCAACTATGGCTACACCTTC,CASSAQGAGNYGYTF
TRBV28,TRBJ1-1,many,.,TGTGCCAGCACCTTACGGGGGGTGAACACTGAAGCTTTCTTT,CASTLRGVNTEAFF
TRBV5-4,TRBJ2-3,many,TRBD2,TGTGCCAGCAGCTTGGAGCGGGAGCCGTACACAGATACGCAGTATTTT,CASSLEREPYTDTQYF
TRBV5-5,TRBJ2-7,.,TRBD2,TGTGCCAGCAGCTTCGCTACTAGCGGGGGCGAGCAGTACTTC,CASSFATSGGEQYF
TRBV27,TRBJ2-3,.,TRBD2,TGTGCCAGCAGTTTATCACCTCTGCGTAGCGGGAGAATCCCAGATACGCAGTATTTT,CASSLSPLRSGRIPDTQYF
TRBV10-3,TRBJ2-5,.,TRBD2,TGTGCCATCAGTGCCCCCGGGAGGGCCGGGGAGACCCAGTACTTC,CAISAPGRAGETQYF
TRBV6-5,TRBJ1-1,once,.,TGTGCCAGCAGCGACCAGACCGGCCCCGGGATTGAAGCTTTCTTT,CASSDQTGPGIEAFF
TRBV6-1,TRBJ2-1,.,TRBD2,TGTGCCAGCAGTGCGGGACTAGCGGGAAATGAGCAGTTCTTC,CASSAGLAGNEQFF
TRBV4-3,TRBJ2-7,.,.,TGCGCCAGCAGCCAGGCCGGGACAAGAGCCTACGAGCAGTACTTC,CASSQAGTRAYEQYF
TRBV28,TRBJ1-4,.,.,TGTGCCAGCAGTTTACAGGTGGCTGAAAAACTGTTTTTT,CASSLQVAEKLFF
TRBV11-2,TRBJ2-1,few,TRBD2,TGTGCCAGCAGCCGCAATCCCCTAGCGGGAGAAGGGGGCGAGCAGTTCTTC,CASSRNPLAGEGGEQFF
TRBV27,TRBJ2-7,.,.,TGTGCCAGCAGACCCGCGGGGAAATACGAGCAGTACTTC,CASRPAGKYEQYF
TRBV7-3,TRBJ1-1,.,.,TGTGCCAGCAGCTTAAGGGGGCCAGGGAGAGGTTCGAACACTGAAGCTTTCTTT,CASSLRGPGRGSNTEAFF
TRBV10-2,TRBJ1-1,.,TRBD1,TGCGCCAGCACGGGACAGAAGAACACTGAAGCTTTCTTT,CASTGQKNTEAFF
TRBV7-3,TRBJ2-1,few,TRBD2,TGTGCCAGCAGCTTAAACCGGGGGGGTGAGCAGTTCTTC,CASSLNRGGEQFF
TRBV7-8,TRBJ1-1,many,.,TGTGCCACCAAAAGAGGTACGGGGAACACTGAAGCTTTCTTT,CATKRGTGNTEAFF